This T cell receptor (beta chain) was recorded in a study of blood T cell repertoires in COVID-19. Overall study: Some COVID-19 samples were acute and others convalescent; all came from the United States, Italy and Spain. PBMCs, B-cell-depleted T cells, or T cells were the source of the cDNA or gDNA that made up the material.

Authors' data handling: Nucleated cell counts were estimated from reference gene primer amplification. Produced via immunoSEQ multiplex PCR; TCRdb's table is partial and in-frame only. V and J calls and clone size come straight from that table; D and trimming were deduced from the DNA. The profile shows some 200,000 clones, about 87% of them singletons. CDR3 length equals 13 residues. V lost 7 bases to trimming and J lost 4 bases; unmatched junction nucleotides: 4. Per germline, CDR1 KGHSY and CDR2 FQNENV. The sample taken for sequencing was peripheral blood. The clonotype originates from a man in his sixties or seventies with acute or convalescent COVID-19. The chain combines TRBV16 with TRBJ1-5, with 7 bases identical to TRBD1. The DNA of the CDR3 is TGTGCCAGCACGGGACAGCCAAATCAGCCCCAGCATTTT. Its translation: CASTGQPNQPQHF.